This T cell receptor beta chain was captured by sequencing in a study of T cells in Graves' hyperthyroidism and ophthalmopathy. Study observations and caveats: Most thyroid clonotypes that were expanded above 0.001 also turned up in blood.

This clonotype was recorded many times. The antigen is not known. Patients aged 18 to 65 had newly diagnosed hyperthyroidism that had lasted under 2 months. Uncontrolled infection, other autoimmune disease, pregnancy or lactation excluded patients. Regions amplified from RNA transcripts were the TCR beta CDR3 regions. The HTBI primer set served for first-round RT-PCR of the TCR CDR3. TCRdb called the multiplex PCR reads again in MiXCR, with one record for every CDR3 protein. The table has under 450,000 distinct CDR3 sequences, approximately 15% seen once. The CDR3 is 17 amino acids. Germline-derived CDR1 and CDR2 are LGHDT and YNNKEL (reference sequence). Between the trimmed V and J ends, which lost 1 base and 1 base, there was a span of 15 bases.

The chain recombines TRBV3-1 with TRBJ2-3; maybe TRBD1 (6 bases). The clonotype comes from a woman under 30 with Graves' hyperthyroidism. Sequencing input: blood. CDR3 bases: TGTGCCAGCAGCCAAGGGATACAGGGCGCGGGCACAGATACGCAGTATTTT. As protein: CASSQGIQGAGTDTQYF.